The next 11 T cell receptor beta chains were all read from a single sample in a study of T-cell reconstitution after alpha-beta-depleted transplantation in children. TCRbeta library preparation incorporated unique molecular identifiers. Via MiXCR, TCRdb re-called the PCR reads, giving one row per CDR3 protein. This repertoire shows around 370,000 distinct CDR3 sequences, 9% to 12% found once; its top ten account for approximately 2.3%. Sequencing was performed on PBMCs from the stem cell graft donor, taken from the stem cell graft. The receptors were gathered from a human donor who donated a stem cell graft to a child with acute lymphoblastic leukemia.

The J gene is TRBJ2-7, the V gene TRBV11-2; 9 nucleotides match TRBD1. CDR1 and CDR2 (germline): SGHAT, FQNNGV. This CDR3 contains 17 residues. J lost 1 base, V lost 6 bases, and 13 bases had no gene match. The CDR3 coding sequence is TGTGCCAGCAGGGGGTCCGGGACAGGGTATGGTTCCTACGAGCAGTACTTC. It specifies CASRGSGTGYGSYEQYF.

A few counts support this clonotype. The gene calls are TRBV5-6 and TRBJ2-1, with 16 bases aligning to TRBD2. With V trimmed by 5 bases and J by 4 bases, 12 bases remained unmatched. CDR1 SGHDT and CDR2 YYEEEE come from the germline V gene. The CDR3 extends over 19 amino acids. The CDR3 here is CASRLRGTSGRARYNEQFF. In nucleotides, the CDR3 is TGTGCCAGCAGGCTGCGCGGGACTAGCGGGAGGGCGAGGTACAATGAGCAGTTCTTC. Drawing the rest from reference TRBV5-6 and TRBJ2-1, the complete variable domain is DAGVTQSPTHLIKTRGQQVTLRCSPKSGHDTVSWYQQALGQGPQFIFQYYEEEERQRGNFPDRFSGHQFPNYSSELNVNALLLGDSALYLCASRLRGTSGRARYNEQFFGPGTRLTVL.

A few counts support this clonotype. The chain uses TRBV7-2 and TRBJ2-5; TRBD2 agrees at 7 bases. Germline trimming cut 0 bases from V and 3 bases from J; bases unmatched to any gene: 4. The germline V gene has CDR1 SGHTA and CDR2 FQGNSA. This CDR3 spans 15 amino acids. The CDR3: CASSLAGLAEETQYF. CDR3 bases: TGTGCCAGCAGCTTAGCGGGGCTAGCGGAAGAGACCCAGTACTTC.

This clonotype has just a few counts. This chain connects TRBV5-1 to TRBJ2-5; 9 bases line up with TRBD1. The CDR3 extends over 15 amino acids. The V gene's germline CDR1 is SGHRS and CDR2 YFSETQ. The J segment lost 5 bases and the V segment lost 3 bases, leaving 8 bases of the junction unmatched. CDR3 sequence: CASSSGTGLGETQYF. CDR3 DNA: TGCGCCAGCAGCTCCGGGACAGGGTTGGGGGAGACCCAGTACTTC.

This clonotype was seen more than once but under ten times. V gene TRBV7-2 combines with J gene TRBJ2-5, with 7 bases aligning to TRBD2. J gave up 2 bases and V 5 bases, and 11 bases lay outside the gene matches. CDR1 and CDR2 from the germline V gene are SGHTA and FQGNSA. CDR3 length: 16 residues. CDR3 nucleotide sequence: TGTGCCAGCAGCCGGAGACGGTCGGGAGGACAAGAGACCCAGTACTTC. Protein sequence: CASSRRRSGGQETQYF.

In its sample, this clonotype was seen a few times. V is TRBV7-2 and J is TRBJ1-3, with D possibly matching TRBD1 (5 bases). Trimming took 0 bases from V and 10 from J, leaving 13 bases between them. The CDR3 has 14 amino acids. Per the germline V gene, CDR1 is SGHTA and CDR2 is FQGNSA. CDR3 region: CASSLAGVGVTIYF. The CDR3 DNA reads TGTGCCAGCAGCTTAGCGGGCGTGGGGGTAACCATATATTTT.

Many counts were recorded for this clonotype. J is TRBJ2-2 and V is TRBV5-1, with a weak D call TRBD1 (6 bases). CDR1 and CDR2 from the germline V gene are SGHRS and YFSETQ. This CDR3 spans 13 amino acids. V gave up 3 bases and J gave up 5 bases, with 8 bases separating them. Written as DNA, the CDR3 is TGCGCCAGCAGCTCAGGACAGACCGGGGAGCTGTTTTTT. Its translation: CASSSGQTGELFF.

The chain employs TRBV28 and TRBJ2-7; 14 nucleotides match TRBD2. CDR1 MDHEN and CDR2 SYDVKM come from the germline V gene. This CDR3 is 18 amino acids long. V shed 3 bases, J shed 0 bases, and the junction held 7 bases outside the gene matches. CDR3 amino acids: CASSLGTSGRLYSYEQYF. The CDR3, as DNA: TGTGCCAGCAGTTTGGGGACTAGCGGGAGATTGTACTCCTACGAGCAGTACTTC.

This clonotype was found a few times. The rearrangement uses TRBV7-2 and TRBJ1-6, with 8 bases lining up with TRBD1. With 1 base clipped from V and 10 bases from J, the junction kept 6 bases outside the gene matches. Germline CDR1 is SGHTA and CDR2 is FQGNSA. The CDR3 loop spans 15 amino acids. The CDR3 sequence: CASSLGQGAGSPLHF. For the CDR3, the DNA is TGTGCCAGCAGCTTAGGTCAGGGGGCTGGCTCACCCCTCCACTTT.

The chain uses TRBV15 and TRBJ1-5; no reliable D call. CDR1 and CDR2 from the germline V gene are LNHNV and YYDKDF (reference sequence). V was cut by 1 base and J by 4 bases, with 5 bases left in between. This CDR3 has 13 amino acids. The CDR3 sequence is CATSRVPNQPQHF. The CDR3 region has the DNA TGTGCCACCAGCAGAGTCCCAAATCAGCCCCAGCATTTT.

The chain combines TRBV9 with TRBJ2-2; TRBD1 might be the D (6 bases). V gave up 0 bases and J gave up 7 bases, with 13 bases separating them. CDR1 and CDR2 (germline): SGDLS, YYNGEE. This CDR3 region has 15 residues. CDR3 sequence reads: CASSVVPGENGELFF. The CDR3 region has the DNA TGTGCCAGCAGCGTAGTCCCAGGGGAAAACGGGGAGCTGTTTTTT.